This T cell receptor beta chain was sequenced during a study of blood T cell repertoires in COVID-19. The CDR3 length is 12 residues. The V end lost 4 bases, the J end lost 9 bases, and 7 bases lay between the germline ends. CDR1 LGHDT and CDR2 YNNKEL come from the germline V gene (reference sequence). Clones were read by immunoSEQ multiplex PCR, and TCRdb kept only the in-frame ones, dropping some. The table lists some 450,000 clones, approximately 88% of them singletons. This sequence was found in a woman in her forties or fifties with COVID-19, enrolled during active disease. Sequenced material: peripheral blood. This chain joins TRBV3-1 (or the pseudogene TRBV3-2) and TRBJ1-6; the D is unclear. The CDR3 DNA follows: TGTGCCAGCAGCCCTTCTTTTTCACCCCTCCACTTT. Protein product: CASSPSFSPLHF.